The 21 T cell receptor beta chains presented below share a single source sample, sequenced in a study of cytomegalovirus exposure and HLA in healthy donors. This table comes from immunoSEQ multiplex PCR, and its TCRdb copy is limited to in-frame clones, with some not included. The repertoire holds 200,000 to 250,000 clones, with roughly 83% as singletons. Material for sequencing was PBMCs. The source is a woman aged 25 to 39 in good health and CMV-seropositive.

The chain couples TRBV20-1 to TRBJ1-2; a weak D match, TRBD1 (6 bases). From germline, CDR1 is DFQATT and CDR2 SNEGSKA (reference sequence). Trimming took off 7 bases at V and 4 bases at J, with 10 bases between the two ends. The CDR3 runs 11 residues. The DNA of the CDR3 is TGCAGTGTTTCGGACAGCTATGGCTACACCTTC. It specifies CSVSDSYGYTF.

V and J are TRBV5-1 and TRBJ1-5, with D perhaps matching TRBD1 (5 bases). The CDR3 consists of 13 residues. In germline, CDR1 is SGHRS, CDR2 YFSETQ. Trimming left V 4 bases short and J 11 bases short, with 16 bases between. The CDR3 protein is CASSLRDGEAQHF. The CDR3 DNA reads TGCGCCAGCAGCCTCCGGGACGGAGAGGCCCAGCATTTT. Full variable domain (outside the CDR3, taken from reference TRBV5-1 and TRBJ1-5): KAGVTQTPRYLIKTRGQQVTLSCSPISGHRSVSWYQQTPGQGLQFLFEYFSETQRNKGNFPGRFSGRQFSNSRSEMNVSTLELGDSALYLCASSLRDGEAQHFGDGTRLSIL.

This sequence joins TRBV5-1 and TRBJ2-7; D tentatively fits TRBD1 or TRBD2 (5 bases each). V dropped 5 bases and J dropped 0 bases, with 9 bases sitting between them. Germline V gene lookup returns CDR1 SGHRS and CDR2 YFSETQ. This CDR3 has 13 amino acids. In DNA, the CDR3 is TGCGCCAGCAGGGCAGGGAGCTCCTACGAGCAGTACTTC. This translates into CASRAGSSYEQYF.

The chain combines TRBV6-5 with TRBJ2-5, with TRBD2 matching over 11 bases. V shed 11 bases, J shed 3 bases, and the junction held 5 bases outside the gene matches. The CDR3 length is 13 residues. Germline CDR1 is MNHEY and CDR2 is SVGAGI. CDR3 amino acids: CAAGLAGEETQYF. The CDR3 region has the DNA TGTGCCGCCGGACTAGCGGGCGAAGAGACCCAGTACTTC.

The gene calls are TRBV15 and TRBJ2-7; the D is unclear. The CDR3 is 14 residues long. CDR1 is LNHNV and CDR2 is YYDKDF in the germline V gene (reference sequence). The V gene lost 3 bases and the J gene lost 5 bases, with 14 bases spanning the gap. In nucleotides, the CDR3 is TGTGCCACCAGCAGTCCTGGCGAGGCTGACGAGCAGTACTTC. Its translation is CATSSPGEADEQYF.

This chain uses TRBV19 with TRBJ1-1, with D unclear. The CDR3 loop spans 14 amino acids. In germline, CDR1 is LNHDA, CDR2 SQIVND (reference sequence). V shed 2 bases and J shed 4 bases, with 11 bases lying between them. In DNA form, the CDR3 reads TGTGCCAGTAGTATAACCGACCTGGGCACTGAAGCTTTCTTT. Translating gives CASSITDLGTEAFF.

The chain joins TRBV7-9 to TRBJ1-2; 8 bases match TRBD1. The CDR3 totals 15 residues. Trimming cost V 4 bases and J 8 bases; bases outside gene matches: 12. Germline V gene sequence: CDR1 SEHNR, CDR2 FQNEAQ (reference sequence). The CDR3 DNA sequence: TGTGCCAGCAGCTCTGGACAGGGTGATTCGGGAGGCTACACCTTC. Protein sequence: CASSSGQGDSGGYTF.

The chain joins TRBV2 to TRBJ1-5; D gene uncertain. The germline V gene has CDR1 SNHLY and CDR2 FYNNEI. The V gene lost 8 bases and the J gene lost 2 bases, with 16 bases spanning the gap. The CDR3 spans 15 residues. The DNA for the CDR3 is TGTGCCAGCCGAAGCACGGGAGGTGGCAATCAGCCCCAGCATTTT. Translation: CASRSTGGGNQPQHF.

The chain links TRBV9 to TRBJ2-1; no firm D call. The V and J ends lost 4 bases and 5 bases respectively, with 16 bases between them. Germline V gives CDR1 SGDLS, CDR2 YYNGEE. The CDR3 sequence is 15 residues long. The CDR3 protein is CASSPRVGFDNEQFF. DNA of the CDR3: TGTGCCAGCAGCCCTAGGGTGGGATTTGACAATGAGCAGTTCTTC. Full variable domain (rest looked up from reference TRBV9 and TRBJ2-1): DSGVTQTPKHLITATGQRVTLRCSPRSGDLSVYWYQQSLDQGLQFLIQYYNGEERAKGNILERFSAQQFPDLHSELNLSSLELGDSALYFCASSPRVGFDNEQFFGPGTRLTVL.

V usage is TRBV19 and J usage is TRBJ2-7; 10 nucleotides agree with TRBD2. The CDR3 length is 14 residues. V lost 5 bases, J lost 6 bases, and 7 bases stayed unmatched. CDR1 is LNHDA, CDR2 SQIVND, per germline (reference sequence). CDR3 sequence reads: CASSVGLAATEQYF. CDR3 in DNA: TGTGCCAGTAGTGTCGGACTAGCGGCCACCGAGCAGTACTTC.

CDR3 amino acids: CASSQREAYEQYF. As DNA, the CDR3 is TGCGCCAGCAGCCAGCGGGAAGCCTACGAGCAGTACTTC. J is TRBJ2-7 and V is TRBV4-1, with D tentatively TRBD2 (6 bases). The V gene's germline CDR1 is MGHRA and CDR2 YSYEKL. V was pared by 3 bases and J by 2 bases, with 8 bases between. This CDR3 contains 13 residues.

This clone appeared a single time. The CDR3 coding sequence is TGTGCCAGCTCACCGAAGGGGACAGTTGGAAACACCATATATTTT. Its protein product is CASSPKGTVGNTIYF. The rearrangement uses TRBV18 and TRBJ1-3, with TRBD1 matching 7 bases. The germline CDR1 and CDR2 sequences are KGHSH and LQKENI. This CDR3 has 15 residues. V shed 3 bases, J shed 3 bases, and the junction held 5 bases outside the gene matches.

The chain links TRBV5-1 to TRBJ2-2; D may match TRBD1 or TRBD2 (5 bases each). Trimming left V 0 bases short and J 1 base short, with 7 bases between. This CDR3 has 15 residues. The germline CDR1 and CDR2 sequences are SGHRS and YFSETQ. CDR3 coding DNA: TGCGCCAGCAGCTTGGTGAGGGGGAACACCGGGGAGCTGTTTTTT. It translates to CASSLVRGNTGELFF.

The chain combines TRBV7-2 with TRBJ1-4; perhaps TRBD1 as D (5 bases). V lost 2 bases, J lost 3 bases, and 10 bases lay in between. CDR3 length: 15 amino acids. Germline V gene data show CDR1 as SGHTA and CDR2 as FQGNSA. CDR3 region: CASSLLGVPNEKLFF. CDR3 bases: TGTGCCAGCAGCTTACTGGGGGTACCTAATGAAAAACTGTTTTTT.

This clone has a single count. This sequence joins TRBV27 and TRBJ1-2; D might be TRBD1 (6 bases). Germline V gives CDR1 MNHEY, CDR2 SMNVEV (reference sequence). The V end was cut by 11 bases, the J end by 0 bases, with 16 bases between. The CDR3 is made up of 14 amino acids. The CDR3 sequence: CAVGRQAANYGYTF. The CDR3 nucleotides are TGTGCCGTCGGTCGACAGGCAGCTAACTATGGCTACACCTTC.

The chain employs TRBV6-5 and TRBJ2-5; 7 nucleotides match TRBD2. The germline gives CDR1 MNHEY, CDR2 SVGAGI. The CDR3 is made up of 14 amino acids. Germline trimming cut 6 bases from V and 13 bases from J; bases unmatched to any gene: 17. The CDR3 protein is CASSPTYGREVGYF. CDR3 DNA sequence: TGTGCCAGCAGCCCAACCTATGGCCGGGAGGTTGGGTACTTC.

The gene calls are TRBV6-5 and TRBJ2-3, with TRBD1 matching 7 bases. There are 13 residues in the CDR3. Germline CDR1 MNHEY, CDR2 SVGAGI. V shed 6 bases, J shed 5 bases, and the junction held 5 bases outside the gene matches. The CDR3 protein is CASRRTGVDTQYF. The CDR3 region has the DNA TGTGCCAGCAGGCGCACAGGGGTAGATACGCAGTATTTT.

This chain connects TRBV19 to TRBJ1-5; 8 nucleotides agree with TRBD1. Germline assignment: CDR1 LNHDA and CDR2 SQIVND (reference sequence). V dropped 4 bases and J dropped 3; count of bases not matched to a gene: 5. The CDR3 runs 15 residues. CDR3 loop: CASSKQGESNQPQHF. CDR3 in DNA: TGTGCCAGTAGTAAACAGGGGGAGTCCAATCAGCCCCAGCATTTT.

In its sample, this clone was seen once. The chain is built from TRBV14 and TRBJ2-7; a weak D match, TRBD1 (6 bases). The CDR3 is 13 residues long. V lost 3 bases and J 4 bases, leaving 10 bases between the germline ends. The germline V gene has CDR1 SGHDN and CDR2 FVKESK. CDR3 sequence (DNA): TGTGCCAGCAGCCACCTACAGGGTTACGAGCAGTACTTC. It translates to CASSHLQGYEQYF.

The chain joins TRBV29-1 to TRBJ2-7; 7 bases are shared with TRBD1. The V and J ends lost 5 bases and 0 bases, in that order; junction bases with no gene match: 4. The CDR3 contains 13 residues. Germline V gives CDR1 SQVTM, CDR2 ANQGSEA. The CDR3 DNA reads TGCAGCGTTAAAGGGGACAGCTCCTACGAGCAGTACTTC. Its translation: CSVKGDSSYEQYF.

The rearrangement joins TRBV7-8 to TRBJ2-7; 8 bases map to TRBD1. CDR1 is SGHVS and CDR2 is FQNEAQ in the germline V gene. V dropped 3 bases and J dropped 4; count of bases not matched to a gene: 20. The CDR3 loop spans 19 amino acids. The CDR3 DNA reads TGTGCCAGCAGCTTTTTAGGTTGGTCGGACAGGGTAGGGGAATACGAGCAGTACTTC. It specifies CASSFLGWSDRVGEYEQYF.